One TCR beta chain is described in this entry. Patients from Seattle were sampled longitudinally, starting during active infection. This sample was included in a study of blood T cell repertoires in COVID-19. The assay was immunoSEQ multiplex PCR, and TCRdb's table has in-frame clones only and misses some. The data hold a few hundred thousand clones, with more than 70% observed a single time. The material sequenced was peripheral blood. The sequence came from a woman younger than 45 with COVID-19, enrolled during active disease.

CDR3 DNA sequence: TGTGCCAGCAGCGTATCCAGCAAGGAGTATGGCTACACCTTC. Translating it yields CASSVSSKEYGYTF. The chain couples TRBV9 to TRBJ1-2; unclear D gene. V was shortened by 1 base and J by 5 bases, with 12 bases between the two germline ends. Looked up from germline, CDR1 is SGDLS and CDR2 is YYNGEE. The CDR3 is 14 amino acids.